These 5 T cell receptor beta chains were sequenced from one sample in a study of chemoradiotherapy in HPV16-positive cancers. TCRdb's table, derived via immunoSEQ multiplex PCR, lists solely in-frame clones and lacks some. The repertoire holds tens of thousands of clones, with around three quarters as singletons. Sample: blood, taken from a patient who underwent chemoradiotherapy. These TCRs come from a human donor with HPV-associated anogenital cancer.

The chain is built from TRBV7-2 and TRBJ2-7; possibly TRBD2 for D (5 bases). V gave up 3 bases and J gave up 0 bases, with 9 bases separating them. Germline V gene sequence: CDR1 SGHTA, CDR2 FQGNSA. The CDR3 is made up of 14 amino acids. The CDR3 loop is CASSFGVISYEQYF. The CDR3 region has the DNA TGTGCCAGCAGCTTCGGGGTAATCTCCTACGAGCAGTACTTC.

J is TRBJ1-1 and V is TRBV5-1; D is perhaps TRBD1 (6 bases). The germline V gene encodes CDR1 SGHRS and CDR2 YFSETQ. The CDR3 consists of 16 residues. The V end was cut by 0 bases, the J end by 2 bases, with 14 bases between. CDR3 nucleotides: TGCGCCAGCAGCTTGGATTCCGGGACACTTAACACTGAAGCTTTCTTT. It is translated as CASSLDSGTLNTEAFF.

The genes are TRBV7-9 and TRBJ2-5; tentatively, D is TRBD2 (6 bases). The CDR3 is 12 residues long. V lost 5 bases, J lost 6 bases, and 10 bases lay in between. Germline CDR1 reads SEHNR; CDR2 reads FQNEAQ (reference sequence). The CDR3 coding sequence is TGTGCCAGCAGCCGGGAGTCGAAGACCCAGTACTTC. As protein: CASSRESKTQYF.

V and J are TRBV2 and TRBJ2-1, with D perhaps TRBD2 (7 bases). CDR1 is SNHLY, CDR2 FYNNEI, per germline. The CDR3 spans 16 residues. V shed 5 bases and J shed 2 bases, with 16 bases lying between them. This chain's CDR3 is CASSLRGGVAYNEQFF. CDR3 DNA sequence: TGTGCCAGCAGTCTCAGGGGAGGGGTAGCCTACAATGAGCAGTTCTTC.

V gene TRBV7-9 combines with J gene TRBJ1-6; 10 bases line up with TRBD1. The CDR3 runs to 14 residues. Germline CDR1 reads SEHNR; CDR2 reads FQNEAQ (reference sequence). J was trimmed by 7 bases and V by 4 bases; bases with no gene match: 1. The CDR3 region is CASSWTGGNSPLHF. The CDR3 DNA is TGTGCCAGCAGCTGGACAGGGGGGAATTCACCCCTCCACTTT.